The 14 T cell receptor beta chains presented below share a single source sample, sequenced in a study of lung T cells in sarcoidosis with Löfgren's syndrome. TCRdb itself ran the reads through MiXCR, one entry per CDR3 protein. The data hold some 65,000 distinct CDR3 sequences, with around 21% observed a single time. Input material: CD4+ T cells from PBMCs. These receptor sequences come from a human donor with sarcoidosis (Löfgren's syndrome or another form), or a control subject (not recorded which).

This clonotype has ten or more counts. The chain combines TRBV6-2 or TRBV6-3 with TRBJ2-3; D possibly corresponds to TRBD2 (6 bases). Germline CDR1 and CDR2: MNHEY and SVGEGT. V was shortened by 6 bases and J by 7 bases, with 32 bases between the two germline ends. The CDR3 consists of 19 residues. CDR3 DNA: TGTGCCAGCAGCGAACCAAGAGTCCTAAGCGGGTATAAGAAATATACGCAGTATTTT. Its translation: CASSEPRVLSGYKKYTQYF.

In its sample, this clonotype was seen many times. This sequence joins TRBV7-9 and TRBJ2-1; D is tentatively TRBD1 or TRBD2 (6 bases each). The CDR3 consists of 17 residues. Germline CDR1 SEHNR, CDR2 FQNEAQ (reference sequence). V gave up 6 bases and J gave up 9 bases, with 27 bases separating them. CDR3 sequence reads: CASSFRSPGALRGEQFF. CDR3 DNA: TGTGCCAGCAGTTTTAGGTCCCCGGGGGCGTTGAGGGGTGAGCAGTTCTTC.

The rearrangement uses TRBV28 and TRBJ2-5; D remains ambiguous. V was pared by 6 bases and J by 1 base, with 6 bases between. Germline CDR1 is MDHEN and CDR2 is SYDVKM. The CDR3 has 12 amino acids. The CDR3 DNA reads TGTGCCAGCAGGTCTATCCAAGAGACCCAGTACTTC. This sequence encodes CASRSIQETQYF.

This clonotype was observed at least ten times. V and J are TRBV10-3 and TRBJ1-3; TRBD1 agrees at 11 bases. Germline lookup yields CDR1 ENHRY and CDR2 SYGVKD. This CDR3 is built from 17 residues. V lost 6 bases to trimming and J lost 2 bases; unmatched junction nucleotides: 9. CDR3 protein: CAISAGQGEEAGNTIYF. In DNA form, the CDR3 reads TGTGCCATCAGCGCGGGACAGGGGGAAGAAGCTGGAAACACCATATATTTT.

Concerning this clonotype itself: At one of its ends the junction is not consistent with the germline gene, which may arise from a read error. The genes are TRBV12-3 or TRBV12-4 and TRBJ2-1; 11 bases agree with TRBD2. This CDR3 spans 16 amino acids. The CDR3: CASSLRTSGLYDEQFF. CDR3 sequence (DNA): TGTGCCAGCAGTTTACGGACTAGCGGGCTCTACGATGAGCAGTTCTTC.

The chain uses TRBV19 and TRBJ2-2, with 8 bases lining up with TRBD2. CDR1 is LNHDA, CDR2 SQIVND, per germline (reference sequence). This CDR3 is built from 15 residues. With 5 bases clipped from V and 4 bases from J, the junction kept 6 bases outside the gene matches. The DNA for the CDR3 is TGTGCCAGTAGTGAGATAGCGGGGCTCACCGGGGAGCTGTTTTTT. This codes for CASSEIAGLTGELFF.

This clonotype appeared many times. This chain connects TRBV27 to TRBJ2-2; 9 bases are shared with TRBD1. In germline, CDR1 is MNHEY, CDR2 SMNVEV (reference sequence). V was clipped by 3 bases and J by 4 bases; unmatched bases: 3. The CDR3 covers 15 residues. CDR3 region: CASSFGQGRTGELFF. The CDR3 nucleotides read TGTGCCAGCAGTTTTGGACAGGGGCGCACCGGGGAGCTGTTTTTT.

Turning to this clonotype: A clone one base away is much larger, so this may be a read error. The chain carries TRBV28 and TRBJ1-6, with D uncertain. The CDR3 contains 14 residues. Germline lookup yields CDR1 MDHEN and CDR2 SYDVKM. Trimming shortened V by 8 bases and J by 1 base, and 9 bases separated the two germline ends. DNA for the CDR3: TGTGCCAGCGAATGGGAGTCCTATAATTCACCCCTCCACTTT. Protein: CASEWESYNSPLHF. The full variable domain, completed using reference TRBV28 and TRBJ1-6, is DVKVTQSSRYLVKRTGEKVFLECVQDMDHENMFWYRQDPGLGLRLIYFSYDVKMKEKGDIPEGYSVSREKKERFSLILESASTNQTSMYLCASEWESYNSPLHFGNGTRLTVT.

This clonotype has a count of ten or more. The chain is built from TRBV6-1 and TRBJ1-5; the match to TRBD1 covers 8 bases. The V gene's germline CDR1 is MNHNS and CDR2 SASEGT. J was trimmed by 3 bases and V by 6 bases; bases with no gene match: 7. The CDR3 covers 15 residues. In DNA, the CDR3 is TGTGCCAGCAGCTTGGACAGGGCTCACAATCAGCCCCAGCATTTT. Its translation is CASSLDRAHNQPQHF.

This clonotype appeared many times. The germline gene is not matched at one end of the junction; a read error may be the cause. The chain has TRBV20-1 and TRBJ2-3; tentative D call: TRBD1 (6 bases). The CDR3 totals 14 residues. Germline CDR1 reads DFQATT; CDR2 reads SNEGSKA (reference sequence). As DNA, the CDR3 is TGCAGCGCTAGAGTACAGGGAAGCACAGATACGCAGTATTTT. Its translation is CSARVQGSTDTQYF.

The table lists this clonotype with many counts. This sequence joins TRBV2 and TRBJ1-5; D remains ambiguous. The CDR3 consists of 15 residues. The germline CDR1 and CDR2 sequences are SNHLY and FYNNEI. Trimming cost V 3 bases and J 6 bases, with 15 bases left between them. The CDR3 DNA sequence: TGTGCCAGCAGTGACAATACGGGAGCTTCTCAGCCCCAGCATTTT. This gives the protein CASSDNTGASQPQHF.

In regard to this clonotype: This may arise from a read error, as a much more abundant clone is one base away. V is TRBV28 and J is TRBJ2-7, with D hard to call. The V and J ends lost 11 bases and 3 bases respectively, with 14 bases between them. The germline V gene encodes CDR1 MDHEN and CDR2 SYDVKM. This CDR3 contains 12 residues. For the CDR3, the DNA is TGTGCCGGCCCATATCCGAACTACGAGCAGTACGTC. Its translation is CAGPYPNYEQYV.

Of note for this clonotype: A much larger clonotype is one base distant, so this may be a read error. The chain recombines TRBV28 with TRBJ2-7, with 7 positions matching TRBD2. CDR3 length equals 10 residues. Germline CDR1 MDHEN, CDR2 SYDVKM. The CDR3 spells CASSQGGVHF. DNA for the CDR3: TGTGCCAGCAGTCAGGGAGGGGTGCACTTC.

This clonotype was observed a single time. This CDR3 is missing its conserved last phenylalanine or tryptophan, likely due to a read error. V usage is TRBV4-2 and J usage is TRBJ2-2, with 12 bases lining up with TRBD2. Unmatched junction bases numbered 5, after V lost 4 bases and J lost 2 bases. The CDR3 runs to 17 residues. From germline, CDR1 is LGHNA and CDR2 YNFKEQ. This CDR3 is CASSPRTSGDNTGELFL. The DNA of the CDR3 is TGTGCCAGCAGCCCGAGGACTAGCGGGGATAACACCGGGGAGCTGTTTCTT.